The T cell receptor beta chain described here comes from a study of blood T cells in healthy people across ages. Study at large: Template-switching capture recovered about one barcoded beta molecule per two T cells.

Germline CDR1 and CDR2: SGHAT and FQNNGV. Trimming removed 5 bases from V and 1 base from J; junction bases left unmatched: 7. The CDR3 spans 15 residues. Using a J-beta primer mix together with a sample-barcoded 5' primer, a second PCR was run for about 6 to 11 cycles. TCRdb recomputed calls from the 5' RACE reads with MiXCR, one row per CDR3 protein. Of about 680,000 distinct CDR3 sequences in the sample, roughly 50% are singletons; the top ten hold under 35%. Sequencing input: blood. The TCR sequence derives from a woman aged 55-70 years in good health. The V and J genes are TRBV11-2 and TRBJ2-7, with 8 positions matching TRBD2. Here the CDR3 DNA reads TGTGCCAGCAGCATAATAGCGGGAAAATCCTACGAGCAGTACTTC. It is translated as CASSIIAGKSYEQYF.